Each of the 15 T cell receptor beta chains below was sequenced from the same sample in a study of glioma-infiltrating T cells. TCR alpha and beta CDR3 regions were amplified from RNA using iRepertoire nested multiplex PCR. TCRdb re-analysed the multiplex PCR reads in MiXCR, keeping a single row per CDR3 protein. In the table there are around 90,000 distinct CDR3 sequences, approximately 42% of which are singletons. The sequencing input was glioma tissue, nonneoplastic brain tissue, or PBMCs (not recorded which). These receptors came from a human donor with low-grade glioma or glioblastoma, undergoing nonglioma brain surgery, or in good health (not recorded which).

This clonotype occurred many times. The CDR3 nucleotides are TGTGCCAGCAGATCTAGACAGCTTTCGAACACCGGGGAGCTGTTTTTT. Its translation: CASRSRQLSNTGELFF. The rearrangement links TRBV5-8 to TRBJ2-2; a possible D gene is TRBD1 (5 bases). The CDR3 is 16 residues long. Between the trimmed V and J ends, which lost 5 bases and 0 bases, there was a span of 14 bases. Germline CDR1 reads SGHTS; CDR2 reads YDEGEE.

This clonotype was seen only a few times. This may be a read error: a much more frequent sequence differs by one nucleotide. The V and J genes are TRBV10-2 and TRBJ2-3; TRBD1 matches 7 bases. The CDR3 sequence is 16 residues long. Per germline, CDR1 WSHSY and CDR2 SAAADI. The CDR3 loop reads CASRGDSRTYTDTRYF. Written as DNA, the CDR3 is TGCGCCAGCAGGGGGGACAGTCGAACCTACACAGATACGCGGTATTTT.

This clonotype was found many times. The rearrangement joins TRBV7-6 to TRBJ1-1; no clear D gene. The germline CDR1 and CDR2 sequences are SGHVS and FNYEAQ. V lost 2 bases to trimming and J lost 11 bases, with 15 bases between them. CDR3 size: 13 residues. The CDR3 reads CASSLRLGEQAFF. For the CDR3, the DNA is TGTGCCAGCAGCTTACGACTTGGGGAGCAGGCTTTCTTT.

Note on this clonotype: An end of the junction does not agree with germline; a read error may underlie this. The rearrangement joins TRBV7-2 to TRBJ2-7; 9 nucleotides match TRBD2. This CDR3 contains 16 residues. Germline values: CDR1 SGHTA, CDR2 FQGNSA. The CDR3 spells CASGRRSGRSTYEKYF. CDR3 nucleotides: TGTGCCAGCGGCCGGAGGAGCGGGAGGAGTACCTACGAGAAGTACTTC.

This clonotype was detected ten times or more. The V call is TRBV3-1, the J call TRBJ2-7; 9 nucleotides agree with TRBD2. The CDR3 consists of 17 residues. V was clipped by 2 bases and J by 3 bases; unmatched bases: 11. CDR1 LGHDT and CDR2 YNNKEL come from the germline V gene (reference sequence). The CDR3 DNA reads TGTGCCAGCAGCCAAACGGGGTTGCTAGCGGGGATCTACGAGCAGTACTTC. Its protein is CASSQTGLLAGIYEQYF.

The chain couples TRBV6-1 to TRBJ2-7, with a possible D match to TRBD1 (5 bases). The V end lost 8 bases, the J end lost 2 bases, and 10 bases lay between the germline ends. Germline loops: CDR1 MNHNS, CDR2 SASEGT. The CDR3 covers 12 residues. The CDR3 protein is CASWPGTYEQYF. The DNA of the CDR3 is TGTGCCAGCTGGCCAGGGACCTACGAGCAGTACTTC.

In the case of this clonotype: A read error may explain this, as a much larger clone is one base away. The genes are TRBV6-1 and TRBJ2-1; D uncertain. V shed 8 bases and J shed 4 bases, with 18 bases lying between them. Germline V gene lookup returns CDR1 MNHNS and CDR2 SASEGT. The CDR3 extends over 15 amino acids. CDR3 sequence reads: CASLTPLPVYNEQFF. CDR3 coding DNA: TGTGCCAGCTTAACGCCCCTCCCTGTGTACAATGAGCAGTTCTTC.

This clonotype was seen a single time. The chain combines TRBV27 with TRBJ1-5; TRBD1 aligns across 7 bases. J lost 7 bases, V lost 0 bases, and 6 bases had no gene match. The CDR3 extends over 15 amino acids. CDR1 and CDR2 (germline): MNHEY, SMNVEV (reference sequence). Written as DNA, the CDR3 is TGTGCCAGCAGTTTATCGACAGGGCATGGGCAGCCCCAGCATTTT. Translated, it gives CASSLSTGHGQPQHF.

V usage is TRBV6-8 and J usage is TRBJ1-1; TRBD1 might be the D (5 bases). The germline V gene encodes CDR1 MNHGY and CDR2 SAAAGT. V gave up 4 bases and J gave up 3 bases, with 12 bases separating them. This CDR3 spans 14 amino acids. This CDR3 is CASSSVGGDTEAFF. The CDR3 DNA sequence: TGTGCCAGCAGTTCGGTCGGGGGGGACACTGAAGCTTTCTTT.

This clonotype was recorded at least ten times. The chain carries TRBV14 and TRBJ2-7; D remains unclear. This CDR3 has 13 residues. Germline-derived CDR1 and CDR2 are SGHDN and FVKESK. V was cut by 1 base and J by 7 bases, with 11 bases left in between. CDR3: CASSQVLGLEQYF. Written as DNA, the CDR3 is TGTGCCAGCAGCCAAGTTCTAGGGTTGGAGCAGTACTTC.

Of note for this clonotype: A read error may explain this, as a much larger clone is one base away. As the CDR3 is not closed by the conserved phenylalanine or tryptophan, this likely results from a read error. V is TRBV7-8 and J is TRBJ2-1, with D maybe TRBD2 (6 bases). Germline lookup yields CDR1 SGHVS and CDR2 FQNEAQ. Deletions cut 1 base from V and 4 bases from J, with 11 bases between. The CDR3 extends over 15 amino acids. The CDR3 region has the DNA TGTGCCAGCAGCTTAGACGGCGGGATTTACAATGAGCAGTTCCTC. Translated, it gives CASSLDGGIYNEQFL.

This chain links TRBV27 with TRBJ2-7; no clear D. The CDR3 extends over 15 amino acids. Per the germline V gene, CDR1 is MNHEY and CDR2 is SMNVEV (reference sequence). The V end was cut by 7 bases, the J end by 0 bases, with 16 bases between. CDR3 DNA sequence: TGTGCCAGCACTCTATCATGGTTTACCTCCTACGAGCAGTACTTC. It codes for CASTLSWFTSYEQYF.

This clonotype was picked up many times. V gene TRBV7-3 combines with J gene TRBJ2-3, with D perhaps matching TRBD1 (6 bases). The CDR3 is 13 amino acids. The germline V gene has CDR1 SGHTA and CDR2 FQGTGA. Trimming took off 5 bases at V and 4 bases at J, with 10 bases between the two ends. The DNA of the CDR3 is TGTGCCAGCAGCATACAGGGATCAGATACGCAGTATTTT. It encodes CASSIQGSDTQYF.

Remarks on this clonotype: The junction does not match germline at one end; this may be a read error. V and J are TRBV20-1 and TRBJ2-1; weak D call: TRBD1 (6 bases). The CDR3 spans 12 residues. CDR1 and CDR2 (germline): DFQATT, SNEGSKA (reference sequence). The CDR3 coding sequence is TGCAGTGAAAAGACAGGACCAAATGAGCAGTCCTTC. Protein: CSEKTGPNEQSF.

This clonotype was detected ten times or more. The V call is TRBV3-1, the J call TRBJ2-1; D uncertain. The germline CDR1 and CDR2 sequences are LGHDT and YNNKEL (reference sequence). This CDR3 contains 12 residues. Trimming removed 0 bases at V and 15 bases at J, with 12 bases between. CDR3 in amino acids: CASSQDLGRLFF. In DNA form, the CDR3 reads TGTGCCAGCAGCCAAGATTTGGGTCGGCTGTTCTTC.